This TCR beta chain was recorded in a study of T-cell memory formation after mild COVID-19. General study points: While clones contracting from day 15 to 85 were balanced between CD4 and CD8, later expanders leaned CD4+.

This clonotype occurred a few times. Its antigen is as yet unknown. Germline V lookup: CDR1 SQVTM, CDR2 ANQGSEA. The CDR3 spans 17 residues. Trimming took 0 bases from V and 4 from J; bases not matched to a gene: 6. From 5'RACE with constant-segment primers came TCR alpha and TCR beta cDNA libraries that carried sample barcodes and UMIs. One entry per CDR3 protein results from TCRdb running MiXCR on the 5' RACE reads. The sample lists around 110,000 distinct CDR3 sequences, over 13% seen once, with around two fifths in the top ten. Sequencing was done on a sample of PBMCs or a T cell subset sorted from them (not recorded which). The chain has TRBV29-1 and TRBJ2-5, with TRBD2 identical over 15 bases. The sequence was obtained from a man aged 18 to 30 who had mild COVID-19 (a few samples of this study predate the infection). Cell type and time point are not known. Here the CDR3 DNA reads TGCAGCGTTGAAGATGGACTAGCGGGGGGGCCCGGAGAGACCCAGTACTTC. It specifies CSVEDGLAGGPGETQYF.